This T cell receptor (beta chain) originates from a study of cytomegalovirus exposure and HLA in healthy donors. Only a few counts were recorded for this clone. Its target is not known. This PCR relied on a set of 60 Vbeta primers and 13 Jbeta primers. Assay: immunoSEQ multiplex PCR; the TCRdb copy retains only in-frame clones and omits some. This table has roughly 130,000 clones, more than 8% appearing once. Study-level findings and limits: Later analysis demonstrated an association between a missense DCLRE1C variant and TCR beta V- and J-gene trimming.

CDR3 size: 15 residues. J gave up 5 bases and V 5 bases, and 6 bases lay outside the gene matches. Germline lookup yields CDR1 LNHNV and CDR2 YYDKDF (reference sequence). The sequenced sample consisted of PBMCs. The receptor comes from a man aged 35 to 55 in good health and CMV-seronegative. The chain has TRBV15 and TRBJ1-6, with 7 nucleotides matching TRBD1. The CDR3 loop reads CATSARQGDNSPLHF. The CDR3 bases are TGTGCCACCAGCGCGCGACAGGGCGATAATTCACCCCTCCACTTT.